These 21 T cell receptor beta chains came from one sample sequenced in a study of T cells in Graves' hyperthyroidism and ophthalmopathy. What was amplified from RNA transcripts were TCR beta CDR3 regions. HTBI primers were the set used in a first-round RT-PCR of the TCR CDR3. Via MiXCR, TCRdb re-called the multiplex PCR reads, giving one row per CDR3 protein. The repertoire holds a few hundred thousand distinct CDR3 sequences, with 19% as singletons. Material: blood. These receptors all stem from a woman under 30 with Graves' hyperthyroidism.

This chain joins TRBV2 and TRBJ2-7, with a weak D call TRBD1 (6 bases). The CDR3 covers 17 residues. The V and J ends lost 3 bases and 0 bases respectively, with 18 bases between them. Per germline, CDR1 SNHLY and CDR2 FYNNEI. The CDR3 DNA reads TGTGCCAGCAGTGAGCCGCCTGGGGGCCCCACCTCCTACGAGCAGTACTTC. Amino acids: CASSEPPGGPTSYEQYF. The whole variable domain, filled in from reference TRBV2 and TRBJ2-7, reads EPEVTQTPSHQVTQMGQEVILRCVPISNHLYFYWYRQILGQKVEFLVSFYNNEISEKSEIFDDQFSVERPDGSNFTLKIRSTKLEDSAMYFCASSEPPGGPTSYEQYFGPGTRLTVT.

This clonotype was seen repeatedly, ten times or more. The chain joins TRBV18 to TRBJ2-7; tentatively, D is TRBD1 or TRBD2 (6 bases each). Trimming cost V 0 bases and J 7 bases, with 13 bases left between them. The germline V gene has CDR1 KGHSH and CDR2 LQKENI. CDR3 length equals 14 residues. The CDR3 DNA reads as TGTGCCAGCTCACCACCGCCGGGGGCAGGAGAGCAGTACTTC. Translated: CASSPPPGAGEQYF. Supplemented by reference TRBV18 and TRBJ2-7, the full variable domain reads NAGVMQNPRHLVRRRGQEARLRCSPMKGHSHVYWYRQLPEEGLKFMVYLQKENIIDESGMPKERFSAEFPKEGPSILRIQQVVRGDSAAYFCASSPPPGAGEQYFGPGTRLTVT.

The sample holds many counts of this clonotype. DNA for the CDR3: TGTGCCAGCAGTGAAGCGCAGGGGGCGGGGGGGTACGAGCAGTACTTC. Its protein is CASSEAQGAGGYEQYF. V and J are TRBV6-1 and TRBJ2-7; a weak D match, TRBD2 (9 bases). Germline lookup yields CDR1 MNHNS and CDR2 SASEGT. CDR3 length: 16 residues. V gave up 0 bases and J gave up 4 bases, with 16 bases separating them.

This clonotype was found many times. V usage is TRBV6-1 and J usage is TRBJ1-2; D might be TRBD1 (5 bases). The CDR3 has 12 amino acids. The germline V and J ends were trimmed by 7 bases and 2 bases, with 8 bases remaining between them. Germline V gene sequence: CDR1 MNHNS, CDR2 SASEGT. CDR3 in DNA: TGTGCCAGCACACGGGACAACTATGGCTACACCTTC. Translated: CASTRDNYGYTF.

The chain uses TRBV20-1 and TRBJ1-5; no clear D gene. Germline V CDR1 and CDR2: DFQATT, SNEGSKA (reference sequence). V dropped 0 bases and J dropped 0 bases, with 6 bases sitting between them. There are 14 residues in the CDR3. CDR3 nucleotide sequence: TGCAGTGCTAGAGACCCCCTTAGCAATCAGCCCCAGCATTTT. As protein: CSARDPLSNQPQHF.

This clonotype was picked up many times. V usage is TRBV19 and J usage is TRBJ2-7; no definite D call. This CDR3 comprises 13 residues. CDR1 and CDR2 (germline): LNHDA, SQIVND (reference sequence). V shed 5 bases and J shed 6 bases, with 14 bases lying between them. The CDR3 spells CASSPRSSFEQYF. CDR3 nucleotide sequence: TGTGCCAGTAGTCCCCGCTCGTCTTTCGAGCAGTACTTC.

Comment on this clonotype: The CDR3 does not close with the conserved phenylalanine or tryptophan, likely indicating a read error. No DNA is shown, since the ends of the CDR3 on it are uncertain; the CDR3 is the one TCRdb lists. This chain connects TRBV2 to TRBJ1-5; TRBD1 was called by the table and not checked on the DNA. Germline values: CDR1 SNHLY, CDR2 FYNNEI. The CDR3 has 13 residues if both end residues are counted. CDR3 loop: CASGTGRDQPHHL.

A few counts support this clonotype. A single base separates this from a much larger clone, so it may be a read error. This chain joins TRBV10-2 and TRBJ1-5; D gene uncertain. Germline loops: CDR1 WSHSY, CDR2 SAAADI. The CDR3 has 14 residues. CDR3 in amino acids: CASSAMYTNHPQHF. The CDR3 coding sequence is TGCGCCAGCAGTGCGATGTACACCAATCATCCCCAGCATTTT.

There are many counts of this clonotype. In DNA form, the CDR3 reads TGTGCCAGTAGGAGGGACGGGATGAACACTGAAGCTTTCTTT. It codes for CASRRDGMNTEAFF. The genes are TRBV19 and TRBJ1-1, with a possible D match to TRBD1 (5 bases). Germline V lookup: CDR1 LNHDA, CDR2 SQIVND (reference sequence). The CDR3 is 14 amino acids. The V end lost 6 bases, the J end lost 0 bases, and 11 bases lay between the germline ends.

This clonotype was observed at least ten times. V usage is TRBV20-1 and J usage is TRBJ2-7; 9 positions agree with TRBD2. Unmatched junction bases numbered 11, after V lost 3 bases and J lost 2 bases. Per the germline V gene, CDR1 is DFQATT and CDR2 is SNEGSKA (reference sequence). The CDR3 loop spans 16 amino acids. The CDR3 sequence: CSARANSLAGTYEQYF. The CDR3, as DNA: TGCAGTGCTAGGGCTAATAGTCTAGCGGGAACCTACGAGCAGTACTTC.

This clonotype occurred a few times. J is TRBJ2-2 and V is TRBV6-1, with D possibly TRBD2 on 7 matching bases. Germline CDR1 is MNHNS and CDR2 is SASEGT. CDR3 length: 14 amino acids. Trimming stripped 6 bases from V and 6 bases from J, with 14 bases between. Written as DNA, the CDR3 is TGTGCCAGCAGAAAAGGGGGGGGCGCCGGGGAGCTGTTTTTT. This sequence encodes CASRKGGGAGELFF.

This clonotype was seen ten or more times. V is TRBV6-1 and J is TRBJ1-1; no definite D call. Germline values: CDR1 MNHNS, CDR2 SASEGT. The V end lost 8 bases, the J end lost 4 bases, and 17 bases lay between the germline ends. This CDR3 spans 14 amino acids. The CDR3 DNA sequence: TGTGCCAGCCGCCCTGGAGGGCTGGGCACTGAAGCTTTCTTT. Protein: CASRPGGLGTEAFF.

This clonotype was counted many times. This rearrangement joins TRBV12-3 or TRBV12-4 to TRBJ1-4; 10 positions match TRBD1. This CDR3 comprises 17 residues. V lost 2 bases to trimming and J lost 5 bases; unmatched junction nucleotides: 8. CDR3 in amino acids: CASSLSFRGQGNEKLFF. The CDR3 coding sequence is TGTGCCAGCAGTTTATCTTTCCGGGGACAGGGGAATGAAAAACTGTTTTTT.

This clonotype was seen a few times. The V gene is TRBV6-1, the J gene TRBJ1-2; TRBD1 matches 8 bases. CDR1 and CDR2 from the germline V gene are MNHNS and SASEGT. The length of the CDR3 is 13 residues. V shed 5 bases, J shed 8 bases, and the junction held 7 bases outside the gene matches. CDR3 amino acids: CASSPDRVGGYTF. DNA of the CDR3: TGTGCCAGCAGTCCGGACAGGGTGGGCGGCTACACCTTC.

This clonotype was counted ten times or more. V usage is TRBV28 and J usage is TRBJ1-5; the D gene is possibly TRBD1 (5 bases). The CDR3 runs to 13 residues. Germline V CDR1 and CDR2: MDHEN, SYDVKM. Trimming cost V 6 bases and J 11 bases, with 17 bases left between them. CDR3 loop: CASRILYGTAQHF. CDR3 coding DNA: TGTGCCAGCAGAATCCTCTACGGGACTGCCCAGCATTTT.

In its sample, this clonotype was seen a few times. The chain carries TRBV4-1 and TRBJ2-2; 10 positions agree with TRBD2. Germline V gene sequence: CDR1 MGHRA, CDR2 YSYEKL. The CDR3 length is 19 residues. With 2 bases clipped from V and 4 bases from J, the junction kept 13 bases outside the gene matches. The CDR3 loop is CASSQRTPLAGVITGELFF. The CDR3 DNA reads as TGCGCCAGCAGCCAACGCACCCCCCTAGCGGGGGTGATCACCGGGGAGCTGTTTTTT.

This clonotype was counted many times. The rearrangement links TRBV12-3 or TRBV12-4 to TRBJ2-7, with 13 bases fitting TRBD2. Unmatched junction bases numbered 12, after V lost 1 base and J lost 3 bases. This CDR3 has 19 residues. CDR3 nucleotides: TGTGCCAGCAGTTTAGGGGGGTTGGGACTAGCGGGGCAATACTACGAGCAGTACTTC. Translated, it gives CASSLGGLGLAGQYYEQYF.

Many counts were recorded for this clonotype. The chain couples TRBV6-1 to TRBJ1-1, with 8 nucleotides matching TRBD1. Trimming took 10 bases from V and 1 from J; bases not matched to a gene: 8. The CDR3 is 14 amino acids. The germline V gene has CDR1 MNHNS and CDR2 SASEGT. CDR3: CATLTGQGNTEAFF. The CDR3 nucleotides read TGTGCCACTTTAACAGGACAGGGGAACACTGAAGCTTTCTTT.

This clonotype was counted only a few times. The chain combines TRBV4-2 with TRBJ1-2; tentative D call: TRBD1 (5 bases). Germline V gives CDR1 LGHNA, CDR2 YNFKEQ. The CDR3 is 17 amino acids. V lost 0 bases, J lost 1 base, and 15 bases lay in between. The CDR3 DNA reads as TGTGCCAGCAGCCAAGATTTTTCGGGGCCGCTTAACTATGGCTACACCTTC. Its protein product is CASSQDFSGPLNYGYTF.

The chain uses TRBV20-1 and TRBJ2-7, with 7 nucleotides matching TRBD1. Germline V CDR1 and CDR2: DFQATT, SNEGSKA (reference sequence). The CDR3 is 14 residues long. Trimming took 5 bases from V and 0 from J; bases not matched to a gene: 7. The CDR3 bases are TGCAGTGCTTCAGACCGGGACAGCTCCTACGAGCAGTACTTC. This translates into CSASDRDSSYEQYF.

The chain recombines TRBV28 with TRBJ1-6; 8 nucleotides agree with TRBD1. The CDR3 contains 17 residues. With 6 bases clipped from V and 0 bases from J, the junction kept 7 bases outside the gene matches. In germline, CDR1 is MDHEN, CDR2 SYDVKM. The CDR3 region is CASRSPGQDSYNSPLHF. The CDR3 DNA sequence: TGTGCCAGCAGGTCACCGGGACAGGACTCCTATAATTCACCCCTCCACTTT.